The next 26 T cell receptor beta chains were all read from a single sample in a study of T cells in Graves' hyperthyroidism and ophthalmopathy. Template material for amplifying TCR beta CDR3 regions consisted of RNA transcripts. TCR CDR3 underwent first-round RT-PCR with the HTBI primer set. TCRdb itself ran the multiplex PCR reads through MiXCR, one entry per CDR3 protein. The sample includes around 520,000 distinct CDR3 sequences, around a quarter of them seen just once. Sequencing used blood. Receptors originate from a woman in her twenties or thirties with Graves' ophthalmopathy.

This chain connects TRBV5-1 to TRBJ1-3; no clear D gene. Per germline, CDR1 SGHRS and CDR2 YFSETQ. The CDR3 totals 15 residues. The ends were cut back, 2 bases at V and 1 base at J, with 10 bases in the middle. The CDR3 DNA reads TGCGCCAGCAGCTTATCCGGATCTTCTGGAAACACCATATATTTT. Amino acid sequence: CASSLSGSSGNTIYF.

This clonotype was seen at least ten times. The CDR3 DNA sequence: TGCAGTGCCCAGCGGACCAATCAGCCCCAGCATTTT. Its translation is CSAQRTNQPQHF. The chain joins TRBV20-1 to TRBJ1-5; D uncertain. V lost 6 bases, J lost 3 bases, and 9 bases lay in between. The CDR3 consists of 12 residues. In germline, CDR1 is DFQATT, CDR2 SNEGSKA (reference sequence).

This clonotype was picked up many times. This chain connects TRBV28 to TRBJ1-2; 8 bases are shared with TRBD1. Trimming cost V 3 bases and J 8 bases; bases outside gene matches: 2. CDR3 size: 12 residues. CDR1 and CDR2 from the germline V gene are MDHEN and SYDVKM. The CDR3 loop is CASSLTGVGYTF. The CDR3 DNA follows: TGTGCCAGCAGTTTGACAGGGGTGGGCTACACCTTC.

Ten or more counts support this clonotype. This sequence joins TRBV20-1 and TRBJ2-7, with unresolved D. The length of the CDR3 is 12 residues. V was pared by 2 bases and J by 3 bases, with 8 bases between. The germline gives CDR1 DFQATT, CDR2 SNEGSKA (reference sequence). CDR3: CSARKGSYEQYF. The CDR3 nucleotides read TGCAGTGCTAGAAAAGGCAGCTACGAGCAGTACTTC.

V gene TRBV3-1 combines with J gene TRBJ2-2; D is unclear. V lost 5 bases to trimming and J lost 3 bases, with 7 bases between them. CDR1 is LGHDT, CDR2 YNNKEL, per germline (reference sequence). This CDR3 spans 13 amino acids. The CDR3, as DNA: TGTGCCAGCAGCTCAGACTACACCGGGGAGCTGTTTTTT. Protein: CASSSDYTGELFF.

This sequence joins TRBV6-2 or TRBV6-3 and TRBJ2-2; D is uncertain. The germline V gene has CDR1 MNHEY and CDR2 SVGEGT. The CDR3 is made up of 14 amino acids. V lost 6 bases, J lost 0 bases, and 8 bases lay in between. CDR3: CASSPLPNTGELFF. The CDR3 coding sequence is TGTGCCAGCAGCCCTCTACCGAACACCGGGGAGCTGTTTTTT.

This clonotype is a singleton in its sample. The rearrangement links TRBV12-3 or TRBV12-4 to TRBJ2-3; the D gene is possibly TRBD1 (6 bases). The CDR3 runs 17 residues. Trimming took 7 bases from V and 0 from J, leaving 20 bases between them. The CDR3 region is CASTKFRDTLSTDTQYF. Written as DNA, the CDR3 is TGTGCCAGCACCAAATTCCGGGACACTTTAAGCACAGATACGCAGTATTTT.

This clonotype was seen repeatedly, ten times or more. This chain joins TRBV5-1 and TRBJ1-2, with TRBD1 matching 10 bases. Germline V lookup: CDR1 SGHRS, CDR2 YFSETQ. V was pared by 4 bases and J by 4 bases, with 7 bases of the junction left unmatched. The CDR3 has 15 residues. For the CDR3, the DNA is TGCGCCAGCAGCAGAACGTGGACAGGGGGCTATGGCTACACCTTC. The encoded protein is CASSRTWTGGYGYTF. The full variable domain, with the rest looked up from reference TRBV5-1 and TRBJ1-2, is KAGVTQTPRYLIKTRGQQVTLSCSPISGHRSVSWYQQTPGQGLQFLFEYFSETQRNKGNFPGRFSGRQFSNSRSEMNVSTLELGDSALYLCASSRTWTGGYGYTFGSGTRLTVV.

The chain joins TRBV19 to TRBJ1-5, with 10 bases fitting TRBD1. CDR1 LNHDA and CDR2 SQIVND come from the germline V gene (reference sequence). The CDR3 length is 14 residues. V lost 10 bases and J lost 4; bases outside the gene matches: 7. CDR3 amino acids: CATSGQGGNQPQHF. CDR3 in DNA: TGTGCCACTTCCGGACAGGGGGGAAATCAGCCCCAGCATTTT.

This clonotype has a count of ten or more. The chain joins TRBV20-1 to TRBJ2-5; D is ambiguous. The CDR3 is 14 amino acids. Trimming removed 1 base at V and 2 bases at J, with 11 bases between. From germline, CDR1 is DFQATT and CDR2 SNEGSKA (reference sequence). DNA for the CDR3: TGCAGTGCTAGAGCAGGAAGCTGGCAAGAGACCCAGTACTTC. Encoded protein: CSARAGSWQETQYF.

This clonotype has at least ten counts. The chain uses TRBV2 and TRBJ1-2; possibly TRBD1 for D (5 bases). Germline CDR1 is SNHLY and CDR2 is FYNNEI. V lost 4 bases and J 7 bases, leaving 13 bases between the germline ends. The CDR3 has 13 amino acids. In DNA form, the CDR3 reads TGTGCCAGCAGTGTAACACAGCAGGGTGGCTACACCTTC. Protein product: CASSVTQQGGYTF.

Worth noting for this clonotype: One base away lies a much larger clone, so this may be a sequencing read error. The chain recombines TRBV6-2 or TRBV6-3 with TRBJ2-7; D may be TRBD1 (8 bases). This CDR3 contains 18 residues. Germline-derived CDR1 and CDR2 are MNHEY and SVGEGT. The CDR3: CATSTGTGSFRGAYEQYF. The CDR3 nucleotides read TGTGCCACCAGTACCGGGACAGGTTCTTTTCGGGGGGCCTACGAGCAGTACTTC.

A note on this clonotype: The junction departs from the called germline gene at one end, perhaps through a read error. This sequence joins TRBV20-1 and TRBJ2-4; D assignment may be TRBD1 or TRBD2 (5 bases each). This CDR3 is built from 12 residues. CDR1 DFQATT and CDR2 SNEGSKA come from the germline V gene (reference sequence). Here the CDR3 DNA reads TGCAGTGCCCAGGGTGGGAGCAACATTAAGTACTTC. Translating gives CSAQGGSNIKYF.

At least ten counts were recorded for this clonotype. V is TRBV20-1 and J is TRBJ1-2, with D unclear. Germline V gene data show CDR1 as DFQATT and CDR2 as SNEGSKA (reference sequence). The CDR3 loop spans 9 amino acids. Deletions cut 6 bases from V and 2 bases from J, with 1 base between. This CDR3 is CSANYGYTF. CDR3 nucleotide sequence: TGCAGTGCCAACTATGGCTACACCTTC.

This clonotype was observed a handful of times. A read error may explain this, as a much larger clone is one base away. This chain joins TRBV6-1 and TRBJ1-5; D is unclear. V lost 10 bases and J 3 bases, leaving 1 base between the germline ends. The CDR3 consists of 9 residues. CDR1 and CDR2 from the germline V gene are MNHNS and SASEGT. CDR3 coding DNA: TGTGCCACCAATCAGCCCCAGCATTTT. Residues: CATNQPQHF.

This clonotype was detected only a few times. J is TRBJ1-2 and V is TRBV6-1; D unclear. V gave up 6 bases and J gave up 4 bases, with 18 bases separating them. Germline V gives CDR1 MNHNS, CDR2 SASEGT. The CDR3 is 15 amino acids. The CDR3 loop reads CASSLRTNPPYGYTF. CDR3 bases: TGTGCCAGCAGCCTACGGACGAACCCCCCCTATGGCTACACCTTC.

This clonotype was detected ten times or more. V and J are TRBV6-1 and TRBJ1-1, with 8 bases fitting TRBD1. This CDR3 region has 14 residues. Germline CDR1 reads MNHNS; CDR2 reads SASEGT. J gave up 4 bases and V 4 bases, and 5 bases lay outside the gene matches. CDR3 DNA sequence: TGTGCCAGCAGTGGGGGGACAGGACCCACTGAAGCTTTCTTT. This sequence encodes CASSGGTGPTEAFF.

The chain uses TRBV12-3 or TRBV12-4 and TRBJ2-2; a possible D gene is TRBD1 (5 bases). The CDR3 extends over 14 amino acids. The V gene lost 7 bases and the J gene lost 2 bases, with 11 bases spanning the gap. In DNA form, the CDR3 reads TGTGCCAGCATCCCGACAGCCAACACCGGGGAGCTGTTTTTT. Amino acid sequence: CASIPTANTGELFF.

This clonotype came up many times. This chain links TRBV6-2 or TRBV6-3 with TRBJ1-5; D ambiguous. There are 14 residues in the CDR3. V lost 3 bases, J lost 5 bases, and 11 bases lay in between. Per the germline V gene, CDR1 is MNHEY and CDR2 is SVGEGT. The chain's CDR3 is CASSYRARDQPQHF. CDR3 coding DNA: TGTGCCAGCAGTTATAGGGCTCGCGATCAGCCCCAGCATTTT.

V and J are TRBV6-1 and TRBJ1-2; D is unresolved. Trimming stripped 10 bases from V and 6 bases from J, with 21 bases between. The CDR3 is 14 residues long. CDR1 is MNHNS, CDR2 SASEGT, per germline. The CDR3 DNA follows: TGTGCCAACCCGACAATCTTCGCTGTAAATGGCTACACCTTC. Translated, it gives CANPTIFAVNGYTF.

The rearrangement links TRBV7-2 to TRBJ2-2, with TRBD2 matching 8 bases. Germline trimming cut 6 bases from V and 5 bases from J; bases unmatched to any gene: 8. This CDR3 has 15 residues. CDR1 is SGHTA, CDR2 FQGNSA, per germline. CDR3 residues: CASSRPAGATGELFF. The CDR3 bases are TGTGCCAGCAGTCGACCAGCGGGGGCGACCGGGGAGCTGTTTTTT.

This clonotype was counted between two and nine times. This chain connects TRBV11-2 to TRBJ1-1, with unresolved D. This CDR3 region has 13 residues. Germline values: CDR1 SGHAT, CDR2 FQNNGV. Trimming stripped 3 bases from V and 5 bases from J, with 10 bases between. In nucleotides, the CDR3 is TGTGCCAGCAGCTTGGTCACTCGGACTGAAGCTTTCTTT. It encodes CASSLVTRTEAFF.

This clonotype was observed at least ten times. The chain recombines TRBV6-2 or TRBV6-3 with TRBJ2-3, with TRBD1 matching 8 bases. CDR3 length equals 14 residues. V lost 7 bases to trimming and J lost 3 bases; unmatched junction nucleotides: 6. Per germline, CDR1 MNHEY and CDR2 SVGEGT. CDR3 loop: CASNIDRGTDTQYF. The CDR3 bases are TGTGCCAGCAACATAGACAGGGGAACAGATACGCAGTATTTT.

V is TRBV24-1 and J is TRBJ1-5; no definite D call. CDR1 and CDR2 from the germline V gene are KGHDR and SFDVKD. Trimming stripped 2 bases from V and 6 bases from J, with 13 bases between. This CDR3 region has 15 residues. The CDR3 DNA reads as TGTGCCACCAGTGATTCGCCAGGCCCTTCTCAGCCCCAGCATTTT. This codes for CATSDSPGPSQPQHF.

The chain has TRBV6-1 and TRBJ1-1; perhaps TRBD1 as D (6 bases). CDR3 length: 15 amino acids. Trimming stripped 6 bases from V and 0 bases from J, with 14 bases between. The germline V gene encodes CDR1 MNHNS and CDR2 SASEGT. CDR3 coding DNA: TGTGCCAGCAGGAGGGGGAGAGAGATGAACACTGAAGCTTTCTTT. Amino acid sequence: CASRRGREMNTEAFF.

On this clonotype itself: One junction end disagrees with the germline gene, perhaps due to a read error. The CDR3 loop reads CASSLWETQVTQYF. The CDR3 region has the DNA TGTGCCAGCAGTTTATGGGAAACGCAAGTGACCCAGTACTTC. This chain links TRBV28 with TRBJ2-5; D ambiguous. Germline CDR1 is MDHEN and CDR2 is SYDVKM. The CDR3 has 14 residues.